These 14 T cell receptor beta chains originate from one sample sequenced in a study of regulatory T cells in long-lasting Graves disease. Assembly of TCR beta libraries relied on iRepertoire HTBI primers together with Arm-PCR of CDR3 regions. Via MiXCR, TCRdb re-called the multiplex PCR reads, giving one row per CDR3 protein. This sample has 390,000 or so distinct CDR3 sequences, with 10% to 15% found just once. Sample time point: newly diagnosed GD, antithyroid drugs for less than 3 months. PBMC RNA served as the TCR library source. The same sample was also used in a study of T cells in Graves' hyperthyroidism and ophthalmopathy.

The sample consisted of peripheral blood mononuclear cells (PBMCs), taken at new diagnosis, from a patient treated with antithyroid drugs. The source of these receptors is a woman aged 18-29 years with Graves disease.

V and J are TRBV6-2 or TRBV6-3 and TRBJ1-1; D not certain. Germline V gives CDR1 MNHEY, CDR2 SVGEGT. Trimming pared 4 bases from V and 0 bases from J, leaving 15 bases between. The CDR3 contains 16 residues. The CDR3 is CASSSMTEDMNTEAFF. CDR3 DNA: TGTGCCAGCAGTTCTATGACGGAAGACATGAACACTGAAGCTTTCTTT.

This clonotype was found many times. This chain links TRBV20-1 with TRBJ2-2; 9 bases align to TRBD1. Germline V CDR1 and CDR2: DFQATT, SNEGSKA (reference sequence). The CDR3 contains 14 residues. V shed 5 bases and J 3 bases; nucleotides not matched to a gene: 4. CDR3 loop: CSAPGQGYTGELFF. In nucleotides, the CDR3 is TGCAGTGCTCCGGGACAGGGTTACACCGGGGAGCTGTTTTTT.

This clonotype was recorded many times. The chain joins TRBV15 to TRBJ2-3; 12 bases line up with TRBD2. Trimming removed 5 bases from V and 6 bases from J; junction bases left unmatched: 9. CDR3 length: 16 residues. Germline CDR1 is LNHNV and CDR2 is YYDKDF (reference sequence). The CDR3 coding sequence is TGTGCCACCAGCGCCCGGACTAGCGGGGCGGGTGATACGCAGTATTTT. Protein product: CATSARTSGAGDTQYF.

The sample holds many counts of this clonotype. The rearrangement joins TRBV11-2 to TRBJ1-3; no clear D gene. Trimming shortened V by 5 bases and J by 0 bases, and 11 bases separated the two germline ends. The CDR3 spans 15 residues. The V gene's germline CDR1 is SGHAT and CDR2 FQNNGV. As DNA, the CDR3 is TGTGCCAGCAGCCCCCCCATCGTCTCTGGAAACACCATATATTTT. Its protein product is CASSPPIVSGNTIYF.

Ten or more counts support this clonotype. V gene TRBV12-3 or TRBV12-4 combines with J gene TRBJ2-1; D unclear. V lost 5 bases to trimming and J lost 0 bases, with 11 bases between them. CDR3 length: 15 residues. The CDR3 nucleotides are TGTGCCAGCAGTGGGTTTGCCTCCTCCTACAATGAGCAGTTCTTC. It translates to CASSGFASSYNEQFF.

This clonotype was observed many times. The rearrangement joins TRBV6-1 to TRBJ2-1, with TRBD1 identical over 8 bases. CDR1 and CDR2 from the germline V gene are MNHNS and SASEGT. The ends lost 6 bases at V and 0 bases at J; junction bases unmatched: 4. This CDR3 has 15 residues. CDR3 in amino acids: CASSPTGGSYNEQFF. The CDR3 nucleotides read TGTGCCAGCAGCCCCACAGGGGGCTCCTACAATGAGCAGTTCTTC.

This clonotype was seen many times. This chain joins TRBV29-1 and TRBJ1-1; 9 bases agree with TRBD1. J gave up 1 base and V 5 bases, and 2 bases lay outside the gene matches. The V gene's germline CDR1 is SQVTM and CDR2 ANQGSEA. This CDR3 has 13 residues. CDR3: CSVTDRGNTEAFF. The CDR3 nucleotides read TGCAGCGTTACGGACAGGGGGAACACTGAAGCTTTCTTT.

The J gene is TRBJ1-4, the V gene TRBV12-3 or TRBV12-4, with D possibly being TRBD1 (5 bases). The CDR3 has 15 residues. Trimming stripped 2 bases from V and 3 bases from J, with 10 bases between. The CDR3 sequence: CASSLSTGSNEKLFF. The CDR3, as DNA: TGTGCCAGCAGTTTAAGCACAGGCTCTAATGAAAAACTGTTTTTT.

This clonotype has a handful of counts. V gene TRBV19 combines with J gene TRBJ2-3; possibly TRBD1 or TRBD2 for D (6 bases each). This CDR3 is 13 amino acids long. The germline V and J ends were trimmed by 3 bases and 9 bases, with 13 bases remaining between them. Germline assignment: CDR1 LNHDA and CDR2 SQIVND (reference sequence). The DNA for the CDR3 is TGTGCCAGTAGTATCGACGGCGGGACAACGCAGTATTTT. Residues: CASSIDGGTTQYF.

There are a few counts of this clonotype. CDR3 sequence: CASSPSGAGIYWSNQPQHF. Written as DNA, the CDR3 is TGTGCCAGCAGTCCCTCGGGGGCAGGGATCTATTGGAGCAATCAGCCCCAGCATTTT. The V call is TRBV12-3 or TRBV12-4, the J call TRBJ1-5, with D perhaps TRBD1 (6 bases). The V and J ends lost 5 bases and 1 base respectively, with 24 bases between them. The CDR3 has 19 residues.

This clonotype was recorded many times. This chain joins TRBV6-1 and TRBJ1-5; TRBD1 aligns across 7 bases. CDR3 length equals 16 residues. V lost 7 bases to trimming and J lost 2 bases; unmatched junction nucleotides: 11. Per the germline V gene, CDR1 is MNHNS and CDR2 is SASEGT. CDR3 coding DNA: TGTGCCAGCACTTCCCGACGGACAGGCGGCAATCAGCCCCAGCATTTT. It specifies CASTSRRTGGNQPQHF.

This clonotype was observed a handful of times. V is TRBV30 and J is TRBJ1-6, with D unclear. V lost 7 bases to trimming and J lost 0 bases, with 16 bases between them. The germline CDR1 and CDR2 sequences are GTSNPN and SVGIG (reference sequence). The CDR3 runs to 16 residues. CDR3 nucleotide sequence: TGTGCCTTTAAACGGCCCGTGAGCTCCTATAATTCACCCCTCCACTTT. Amino acid sequence: CAFKRPVSSYNSPLHF.

This clonotype showed up just a few times. This chain's CDR3 is CASSISRATNEKLFF. CDR3 bases: TGTGCCAGTAGTATATCCAGGGCAACTAATGAAAAACTGTTTTTT. The chain links TRBV19 to TRBJ1-4; TRBD1 is a possible D gene (5 bases). Trimming took off 2 bases at V and 0 bases at J, with 7 bases between the two ends. Germline CDR1 and CDR2: LNHDA and SQIVND (reference sequence). CDR3 length: 15 residues.

This clonotype was recorded many times. The V and J genes are TRBV7-2 and TRBJ2-2, with 12 nucleotides matching TRBD2. Germline V gene lookup returns CDR1 SGHTA and CDR2 FQGNSA. There are 17 residues in the CDR3. V lost 4 bases and J lost 5; bases outside the gene matches: 8. CDR3 loop: CASSSRLAGAQTGELFF. The CDR3 bases are TGTGCCAGCAGCTCCCGACTAGCGGGAGCGCAAACCGGGGAGCTGTTTTTT. Full variable domain (missing parts from reference TRBV7-2 and TRBJ2-2): GAGVSQSPSNKVTEKGKDVELRCDPISGHTALYWYRQSLGQGLEFLIYFQGNSAPDKSGLPSDRFSAERTGGSVSTLTIQRTQQEDSAVYLCASSSRLAGAQTGELFFGEGSRLTVL.